This T cell receptor beta chain is from a study of high-grade serous ovarian cancer treatment subgroups. Study at large: Mean per sample: around 14,000 reads, some 8,100 unique TCR beta rearrangements.

TCRdb keeps only in-frame clones here, not all; method: immunoSEQ multiplex PCR. The sample lists roughly 29,000 clones; around 84% were seen once. Notes on the study in general: Spatial context was lost because tumors were sequenced in bulk. Different patients shared almost no repertoire; same-patient tumors shared about 0.095 to 0.85. Clonal relatedness tracked neoantigen level, and by trend copy number and mutation load.

Looked up from germline, CDR1 is WSHSY and CDR2 is SAAADI. The V and J ends lost 2 bases and 3 bases, in that order; junction bases with no gene match: 6. This CDR3 contains 15 residues. Turning to this clone: The target antigen is unknown.

Tumor samples were taken before definitive surgery or chemotherapy. Source material: tumor tissue. V and J are TRBV10-2 and TRBJ2-7; 8 bases are shared with TRBD1. This sequence was found in a human donor with high-grade serous ovarian cancer. The CDR3 loop reads CASSELGTGGYEQYF. CDR3 bases: TGCGCCAGCAGTGAGCTCGGGACAGGTGGCTACGAGCAGTACTTC.